The clone carrying this T cell receptor (beta chain) has at least ten counts. Each CDR3 protein gets one entry after TCRdb re-called the RACE reads with MiXCR. This sample yields some 65,000 distinct CDR3 sequences, of which approximately 6.1% are seen a single time; 3% to 3.5% belongs to the top ten. Time point denoted: healthy volunteer bleed at 6 weeks. Unfractionated whole blood yielded the extracted total RNA. The data stem from a study of human T cells and chemical hapten exposure. The J segment lost 3 bases and the V segment lost 3 bases, leaving 4 bases of the junction unmatched. Germline assignment: CDR1 MDHEN and CDR2 SYDVKM. This CDR3 comprises 15 residues.

The rearrangement links TRBV28 to TRBJ2-3, with TRBD2 identical over 9 bases. Sequenced: whole blood. The receptor was isolated from a female donor in good health. Some clones in this sample may be carry-over from other donors' samples. This CDR3 is CASSFPLAGTDTQYF. In DNA form, the CDR3 reads TGTGCCAGCAGTTTCCCCCTAGCGGGAACAGATACGCAGTATTTT. The whole variable domain, remainder taken from reference TRBV28 and TRBJ2-3, is DVKVTQSSRYLVKRTGEKVFLECVQDMDHENMFWYRQDPGLGLRLIYFSYDVKMKEKGDIPEGYSVSREKKERFSLILESASTNQTSMYLCASSFPLAGTDTQYFGPGTRLTVL.